This T cell receptor (beta chain) is drawn from a study of blood T cell repertoires in COVID-19. Ages ranged from about 18 to 90 years, with residence in 24 US areas. Recovered status in Cohort 3 required two negative PCRs, clearance, or symptom resolution. Original data processing: Estimation of nucleated cell counts relied on the amplification of reference gene primers. This table comes from immunoSEQ multiplex PCR, and its TCRdb copy is limited to in-frame clones, with some not included. V and J calls and clone size are copied from that table; D and trimming were computed from the DNA. The sample yields about 340,000 clones, 92% seen once. The CDR3 is 15 amino acids. Trimming removed 3 bases at V and 2 bases at J, with 14 bases between. Germline CDR1 reads MDHEN; CDR2 reads SYDVKM.

The chain combines TRBV28 with TRBJ2-7, with a tentative D call TRBD2 (5 bases). The clonotype was recovered from a woman aged 25 to 45 who had recovered from COVID-19. The sequenced sample was PBMCs or T cells enriched from blood (not recorded which). In DNA form, the CDR3 reads TGTGCCAGCAGTTTGGGTGGCGGGTTAACCTACGAGCAGTACTTC. It translates to CASSLGGGLTYEQYF. Complete variable domain (other parts from reference TRBV28 and TRBJ2-7): DVKVTQSSRYLVKRTGEKVFLECVQDMDHENMFWYRQDPGLGLRLIYFSYDVKMKEKGDIPEGYSVSREKKERFSLILESASTNQTSMYLCASSLGGGLTYEQYFGPGTRLTVT.